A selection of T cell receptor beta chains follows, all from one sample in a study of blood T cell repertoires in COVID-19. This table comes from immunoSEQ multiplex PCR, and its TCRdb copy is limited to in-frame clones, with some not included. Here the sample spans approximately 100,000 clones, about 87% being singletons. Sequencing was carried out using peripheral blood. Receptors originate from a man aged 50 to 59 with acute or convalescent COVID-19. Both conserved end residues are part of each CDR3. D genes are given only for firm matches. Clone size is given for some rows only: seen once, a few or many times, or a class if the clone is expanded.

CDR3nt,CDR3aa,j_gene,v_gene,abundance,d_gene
TGTGCCAGCACCCGGGCGGGGACGCATAACGAGCAGTACTTC,CASTRAGTHNEQYF,TRBJ2-7,TRBV3-1/TRBV3-2,NA,NA
TGTGCCAGCAGCTTGGCCAGAGGGAGGGAAGGGAGTGAAAAACTGTTTTTT,CASSLARGREGSEKLFF,TRBJ1-4,TRBV5-4,NA,NA
TGTGCCAGCAGCTTAGATCGGCAGGGTTTAGAGACCCAGTACTTC,CASSLDRQGLETQYF,TRBJ2-5,TRBV11-2,NA,NA
TGTGCCAGCAGGTGGACAGGGAATGAAAAACTGTTTTTT,CASRWTGNEKLFF,TRBJ1-4,TRBV2,NA,TRBD1
TGCAGCGTCCTACTAGCGGGAGGGTCCCGGAACACCGGGGAGCTGTTTTTT,CSVLLAGGSRNTGELFF,TRBJ2-2,TRBV29-1,once,TRBD2
TGCGCCAGCAGCTTGGCTAGCGGAGCTTACAATGAGCAGTTCTTC,CASSLASGAYNEQFF,TRBJ2-1,TRBV5-1,NA,TRBD2
TGTGCCAGTAGTGTGACTAGCGGGTTTTACAATGAGCAGTTCTTC,CASSVTSGFYNEQFF,TRBJ2-1,TRBV19,NA,TRBD2
TGTGCCAGTAGTCCGCGGACAGGATACAATGAGCAGTTCTTC,CASSPRTGYNEQFF,TRBJ2-1,TRBV19,NA,TRBD1
TGTGCCAGCAGCCCAGGGACAGACACAGATACGCAGTATTTT,CASSPGTDTDTQYF,TRBJ2-3,TRBV16,NA,TRBD1
TGTGCCAGCAACTCACCGGGACAGGGTGTTTACGAGCAGTACTTC,CASNSPGQGVYEQYF,TRBJ2-7,TRBV6-5,medium-sized,TRBD1
TGTGCCAGCAGTACGGGGGGGGACGCTTTCTTT,CASSTGGDAFF,TRBJ1-1,TRBV12-3/TRBV12-4,NA,NA
TGTGCCAGTAGTATAGACAGGGCTGGCGAGCAGTACTTC,CASSIDRAGEQYF,TRBJ2-7,TRBV19,NA,NA
TGTGCCACCATGGGACAGCCGAACACTGAAGCTTTCTTT,CATMGQPNTEAFF,TRBJ1-1,TRBV15,once,TRBD1
TGTGCCAGCAGAACAGGGCGGGAGGGGACCCAGTACTTC,CASRTGREGTQYF,TRBJ2-5,TRBV27,NA,TRBD2
TGCGCCAGCAGCCACGACGGACAAACCCAAGAGACCCAGTACTTC,CASSHDGQTQETQYF,TRBJ2-5,TRBV4-1,NA,NA
TGTGCCACCAGCAGAGATCTAAGCGGGAGAGAGACCCAGTACTTC,CATSRDLSGRETQYF,TRBJ2-5,TRBV15,NA,TRBD2
TGTGCCAGCAGCTCTGGCGGGGGACCCTACAATGAGCAGTTCTTC,CASSSGGGPYNEQFF,TRBJ2-1,TRBV11-2,NA,TRBD2
TGTGCCAGCACGGCGGAAGCCTACGAGCAGTACTTC,CASTAEAYEQYF,TRBJ2-7,TRBV2,NA,NA
TGTGCCAGCAGTCAAGAGCGGGAGGCCTACAATGAGCAGTTCTTC,CASSQEREAYNEQFF,TRBJ2-1,TRBV28,once,TRBD2